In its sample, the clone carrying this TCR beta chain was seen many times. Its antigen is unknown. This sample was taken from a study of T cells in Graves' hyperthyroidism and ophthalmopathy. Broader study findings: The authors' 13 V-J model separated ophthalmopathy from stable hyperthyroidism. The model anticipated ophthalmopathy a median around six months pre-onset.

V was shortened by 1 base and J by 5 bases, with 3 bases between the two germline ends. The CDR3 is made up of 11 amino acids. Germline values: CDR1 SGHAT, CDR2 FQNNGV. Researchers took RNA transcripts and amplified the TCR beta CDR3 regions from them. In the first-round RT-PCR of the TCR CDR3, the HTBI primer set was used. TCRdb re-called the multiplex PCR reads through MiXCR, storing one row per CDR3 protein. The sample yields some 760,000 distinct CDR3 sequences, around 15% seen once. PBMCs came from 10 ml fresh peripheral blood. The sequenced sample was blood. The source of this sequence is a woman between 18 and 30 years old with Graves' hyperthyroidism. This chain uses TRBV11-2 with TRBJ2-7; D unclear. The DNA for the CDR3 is TGTGCCAGCAGCTTAGTTCACGAGCAGTACTTC. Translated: CASSLVHEQYF.